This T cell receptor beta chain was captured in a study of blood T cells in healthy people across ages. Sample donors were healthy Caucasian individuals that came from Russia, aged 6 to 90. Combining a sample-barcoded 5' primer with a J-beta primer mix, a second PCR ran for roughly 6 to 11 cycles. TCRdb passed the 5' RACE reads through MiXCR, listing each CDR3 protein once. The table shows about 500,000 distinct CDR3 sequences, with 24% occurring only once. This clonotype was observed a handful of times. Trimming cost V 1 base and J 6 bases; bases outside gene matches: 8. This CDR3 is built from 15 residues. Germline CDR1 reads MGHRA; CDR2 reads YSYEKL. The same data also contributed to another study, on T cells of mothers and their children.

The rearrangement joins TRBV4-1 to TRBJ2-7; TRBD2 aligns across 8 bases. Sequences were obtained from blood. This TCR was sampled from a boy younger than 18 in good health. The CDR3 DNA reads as TGCGCCAGCAGCCAAGTTCTAGCGGGCCTCCCCGAGCAGTACTTC. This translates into CASSQVLAGLPEQYF.